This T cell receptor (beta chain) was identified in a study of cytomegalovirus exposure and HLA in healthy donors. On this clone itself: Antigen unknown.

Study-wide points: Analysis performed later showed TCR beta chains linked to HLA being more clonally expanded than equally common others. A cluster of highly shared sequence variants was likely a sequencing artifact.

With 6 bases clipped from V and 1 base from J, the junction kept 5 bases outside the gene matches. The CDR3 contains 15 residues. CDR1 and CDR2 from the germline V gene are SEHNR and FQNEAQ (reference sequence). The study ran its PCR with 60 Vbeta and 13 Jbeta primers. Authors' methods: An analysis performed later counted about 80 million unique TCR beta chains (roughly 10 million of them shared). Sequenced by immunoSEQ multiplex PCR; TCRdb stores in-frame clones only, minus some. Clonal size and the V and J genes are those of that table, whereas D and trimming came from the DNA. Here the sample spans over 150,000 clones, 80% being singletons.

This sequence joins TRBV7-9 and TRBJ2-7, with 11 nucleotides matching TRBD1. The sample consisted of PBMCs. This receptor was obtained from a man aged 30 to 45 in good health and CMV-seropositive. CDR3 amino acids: CASSYGQGASYEQYF. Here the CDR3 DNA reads TGTGCCAGCAGTTACGGACAGGGGGCGTCCTACGAGCAGTACTTC.